The rows below give T cell receptor beta chains drawn from one sample of a study of OX40 agonist ivuxolimab in advanced cancers. TCRdb's copy holds only in-frame clones and misses some; the assay was immunoSEQ multiplex PCR. Of fewer than 40,000 clones listed, about 80% are singletons. Sample: CD4+ or CD8+ T cells sorted from blood, taken in a trial of the OX40 agonist ivuxolimab. The receptor set was obtained from an adult with an advanced solid tumor such as melanoma, head and neck, liver or kidney cancer. Each CDR3 is given with its conserved first and last residue. D genes are given only for firm matches. The size entry is marked missing in some rows and otherwise reads once, few, many or a size class.

j_gene | d_gene | v_gene | abundance | CDR3nt | CDR3aa
TRBJ2-6 | - | TRBV27 | - | TGTGCCAGCAGTCCCAAAACCCCTGGGGCCAACGTCCTGACTTTC | CASSPKTPGANVLTF
TRBJ2-1 | TRBD2 | TRBV19 | - | TGTGCCAGTAGTCCACTTAGCGGGGGTCTCCGGGGTGAGCAGTTCTTC | CASSPLSGGLRGEQFF
TRBJ2-7 | - | TRBV2 | - | TGTGCCAGCATTATGGGGCCAGGTTACGAGCAGTACTTC | CASIMGPGYEQYF
TRBJ1-3 | - | TRBV4-2 | - | TGTGCCAGCAGCCAAGTTAACCGAGATCCCGCTGGAAACACCATATATTTT | CASSQVNRDPAGNTIYF
TRBJ1-1 | - | TRBV6-1 | - | TGTGCCAGCAGCTACAGGGTCACTGAAGCTTTCTTT | CASSYRVTEAFF
TRBJ1-2 | TRBD1 | TRBV29-1 | - | TGCAGCACCGAGGACAGGAACTATGGCTACACCTTC | CSTEDRNYGYTF
TRBJ2-3 | - | TRBV19 | once | TGTGCCAGTAGGGACTATGGGGTTACAGATACGCAGTATTTT | CASRDYGVTDTQYF
TRBJ1-2 | - | TRBV6-5 | few | TGTGCCACTACGGACGGGAATAACTATGGCTACACCTTC | CATTDGNNYGYTF
TRBJ2-3 | - | TRBV5-6 | - | TGTGCCAGCAGCTTGCGGGGGCCGAGGTTGGATACGCAGTATTTT | CASSLRGPRLDTQYF
TRBJ1-6 | - | TRBV4-2 | - | TGTGCCAGCAGCCAAGAGTTGGGAGGGTATAATTCACCCCTCCACTTT | CASSQELGGYNSPLHF
TRBJ2-1 | - | TRBV3-1/TRBV3-2 | - | TGTGCCAGCAGCCAGGGGCAGTTCTTC | CASSQGQFF
TRBJ1-2 | TRBD1 | TRBV4-1 | few | TGCGCCAGCAGCCCCTATGACAGGGGCTCGTGGGGCTACACCTTC | CASSPYDRGSWGYTF
TRBJ2-1 | TRBD1 | TRBV7-2 | - | TGTGCCAGCAGCTTAGTGGGGACAGGGCCCAATGAGCAGTTCTTC | CASSLVGTGPNEQFF
TRBJ2-5 | - | TRBV6-4 | - | TGTGCCAGCAGTGACTCGAAACAAGAGACCCAGTACTTC | CASSDSKQETQYF
TRBJ1-2 | - | TRBV6-5 | - | TGTGCCAGCAGTTACTCGGGGTCGTATGGCTACACCTTC | CASSYSGSYGYTF
TRBJ1-2 | TRBD1 | TRBV27 | - | TGTGCCAGCAGTCGGGACAGGACATTTAACTATGGCTACACCTTC | CASSRDRTFNYGYTF
TRBJ2-7 | - | TRBV15 | - | TGTGCCACCAGCAGAGGTTTGGGCGAGCAGTACTTC | CATSRGLGEQYF
TRBJ1-4 | - | TRBV19 | once | TGTGCCAGTAGTTCAGGGCGCGGTGAAAAACTGTTTTTT | CASSSGRGEKLFF
TRBJ1-5 | - | TRBV28 | - | TGTGCCAGCAGAGGACCGGCAGCTCGGCCCCAGCATTTT | CASRGPAARPQHF
TRBJ2-5 | TRBD1 | TRBV28 | few | TGTGCCAGCAGTATGGACAGGGGGGGACAAGAGACCCAGTACTTC | CASSMDRGGQETQYF
TRBJ2-3 | TRBD1 | TRBV19 | - | TGTGCCAGTAGTATCGACCAGGGGGCTGGAGATACGCAGTATTTT | CASSIDQGAGDTQYF
TRBJ1-2 | TRBD1 | TRBV7-9 | - | TGTGCCAGCAGTCCAGACTGGGACAGGGGTCTCTACACCTTC | CASSPDWDRGLYTF
TRBJ2-2 | - | TRBV5-1 | - | TGCGCCAGCAGCAACCGGGACGGGGATGGGGAGCTGTTTTTT | CASSNRDGDGELFF
TRBJ1-1 | - | TRBV5-1 | - | TGCGCCAGCAACGAACGGGATAGCACTGAAGCTTTCTTT | CASNERDSTEAFF
TRBJ2-1 | TRBD1 | TRBV6-5 | - | TGTGCCAGCAGCCGACAGGGACCCTCCTACAATGAGCAGTTCTTC | CASSRQGPSYNEQFF
TRBJ2-3 | TRBD1 | TRBV7-2 | - | TGTGCCAGCAGCTTGGACGGCCCAGGGACAGGGAGCACAGATACGCAGTATTTT | CASSLDGPGTGSTDTQYF
TRBJ1-4 | - | TRBV28 | - | TGTGCCAGCAGTTGGGCAACAACTAATGAAAAACTGTTTTTT | CASSWATTNEKLFF
TRBJ1-1 | TRBD1 | TRBV6-5 | - | TGTGCCAGCAAAACCCAGGGGGCGCACACTGAAGCTTTCTTT | CASKTQGAHTEAFF
TRBJ2-5 | TRBD1 | TRBV7-9 | - | TGTGCCAGCGCTCGCCGCGGGACAGGTGAAGAGACCCAGTACTTC | CASARRGTGEETQYF
TRBJ1-1 | - | TRBV10-3 | - | TGTGCCACTCGGACAGTCCTGGGAGGGACTGAAGCTTTCTTT | CATRTVLGGTEAFF
TRBJ1-6 | TRBD1 | TRBV5-1 | - | TGCGCCAGCAGCGAAAAAACGGGACAGAGCTCCTATAATTCACCCCTCCACTTT | CASSEKTGQSSYNSPLHF
TRBJ1-2 | - | TRBV6-6 | - | TGTGCCAGCACGAGGGGTTTAGGGAGTGGCCGTGGCTACACCTTC | CASTRGLGSGRGYTF
TRBJ2-2 | - | TRBV10-1 | - | TGCGCCAGCAGTGGCACGGGGACGAACGGCGGGGAGCTGTTTTTT | CASSGTGTNGGELFF
TRBJ2-3 | - | TRBV5-1 | - | TGCGCCAGCAGCGCTATGCAGGATACGCAGTATTTT | CASSAMQDTQYF
TRBJ2-5 | - | TRBV2 | - | TGTGCCAGCAGCTGGGTCGCCGAGACCCAGTACTTC | CASSWVAETQYF
TRBJ1-4 | TRBD1 | TRBV6-5 | - | TGTGCCAGCAGTTCCCTTTTGACAGGGGTCGGTGAAAAACTGTTTTTT | CASSSLLTGVGEKLFF
TRBJ1-3 | - | TRBV6-1 | - | TGTGCCAGCGGGACCGGGGGAAACACCATATATTTT | CASGTGGNTIYF
TRBJ1-1 | - | TRBV11-1 | - | TGTGCCAGCAGCCCCTATGGTGGAGAAATGAACACTGAAGCTTTCTTT | CASSPYGGEMNTEAFF
TRBJ1-5 | - | TRBV2 | - | TGTGCCAGCAGTGTGGACAGCAATCAGCCCCAGCATTTT | CASSVDSNQPQHF
TRBJ1-6 | TRBD1 | TRBV6-1 | - | TGTGCCAGCACCCCCGGGACAGAGAATTCACCCCTCCACTTT | CASTPGTENSPLHF
TRBJ1-5 | - | TRBV6-5 | once | TGTGCCAGCAGTGCCCTTCGTGGTCAGCCCCAGCATTTT | CASSALRGQPQHF
TRBJ1-5 | - | TRBV5-1 | - | TGTGCCAGCAGCTGGGGGTATTCAAATAGCAATCAGCCCCAGCATTTT | CASSWGYSNSNQPQHF
TRBJ1-4 | TRBD1 | TRBV6-1 | - | TGTGCCAGCAGTGAAGCGGGAAGGGACAGCCGAAAACTGTTTTTT | CASSEAGRDSRKLFF
TRBJ2-2 | - | TRBV21-1 | - | TGTGCCAGCAGCCCTCCCACAGGGTTTTCCGGGGAGCTGTTTTTT | CASSPPTGFSGELFF
TRBJ1-6 | TRBD1 | TRBV7-9 | - | TGTGCCAGCAGCAGCGGACAGGTAGGACCCCTCCACTTT | CASSSGQVGPLHF
TRBJ2-3 | TRBD2 | TRBV7-2 | - | TGTGCCAGCAGCTTAGTCCCCAGCGGGGGGCGGACGGGGGATACGCAGTATTTT | CASSLVPSGGRTGDTQYF
TRBJ1-4 | TRBD1 | TRBV6-5 | - | TGTGCCAGCAGTTACGGGACAGGGAGGGAAAAACTGTTTTTT | CASSYGTGREKLFF
TRBJ2-7 | - | TRBV6-5 | - | TGTGCCAGCAGTCCGGGACACACCTACGAGCAGTACTTC | CASSPGHTYEQYF
TRBJ2-2 | - | TRBV5-1 | - | TGCGCCAGCAGCGCCACCTATACTACTGGGGAGCTGTTTTTT | CASSATYTTGELFF